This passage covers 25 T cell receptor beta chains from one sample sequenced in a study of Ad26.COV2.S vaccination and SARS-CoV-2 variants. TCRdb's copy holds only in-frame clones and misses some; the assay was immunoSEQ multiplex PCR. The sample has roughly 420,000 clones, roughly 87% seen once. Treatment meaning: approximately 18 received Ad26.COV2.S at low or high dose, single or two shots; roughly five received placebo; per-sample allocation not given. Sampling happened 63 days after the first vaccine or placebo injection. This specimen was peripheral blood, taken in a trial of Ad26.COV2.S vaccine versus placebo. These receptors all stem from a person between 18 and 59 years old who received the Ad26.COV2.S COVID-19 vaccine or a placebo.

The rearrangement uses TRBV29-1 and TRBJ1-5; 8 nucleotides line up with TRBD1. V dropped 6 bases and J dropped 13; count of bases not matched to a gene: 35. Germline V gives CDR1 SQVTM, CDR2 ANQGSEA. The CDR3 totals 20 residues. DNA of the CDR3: TGCAGCGTCGCTGCCTCCTTGACCCGGGACAGGACCCCCGCTTACCGACCTCAGCATTTT. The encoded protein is CSVAASLTRDRTPAYRPQHF.

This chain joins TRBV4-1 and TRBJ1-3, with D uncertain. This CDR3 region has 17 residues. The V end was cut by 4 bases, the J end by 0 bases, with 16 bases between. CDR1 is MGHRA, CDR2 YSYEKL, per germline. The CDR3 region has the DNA TGCGCCAGCAGCCGCTCATCACTAAGGGTCTCTGGAAACACCATATATTTT. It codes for CASSRSSLRVSGNTIYF.

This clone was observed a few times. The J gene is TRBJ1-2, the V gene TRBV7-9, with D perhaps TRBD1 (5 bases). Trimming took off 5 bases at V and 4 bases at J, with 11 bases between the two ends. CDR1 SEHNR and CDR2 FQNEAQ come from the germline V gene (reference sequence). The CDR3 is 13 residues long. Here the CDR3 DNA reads TGTGCCAGCAGCCTCCAGGACATCTATGGCTACACCTTC. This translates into CASSLQDIYGYTF.

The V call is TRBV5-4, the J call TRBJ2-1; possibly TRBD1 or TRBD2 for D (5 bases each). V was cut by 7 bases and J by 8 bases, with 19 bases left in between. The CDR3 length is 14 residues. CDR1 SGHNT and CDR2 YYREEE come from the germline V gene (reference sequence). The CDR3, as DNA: TGTGCCAGCGGGGGAAAATCCGTGGGGGATGAGCAGTTCTTC. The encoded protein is CASGGKSVGDEQFF.

The DNA of the CDR3 is TGTGCCAGCTCACCACACGGAGGTAGCAATCAGCCCCAGCATTTT. Its protein is CASSPHGGSNQPQHF. This chain connects TRBV18 to TRBJ1-5; D is uncertain. Germline CDR1 and CDR2: KGHSH and LQKENI. This CDR3 has 15 residues. V was trimmed by 1 base and J by 0 bases, leaving 7 bases between them.

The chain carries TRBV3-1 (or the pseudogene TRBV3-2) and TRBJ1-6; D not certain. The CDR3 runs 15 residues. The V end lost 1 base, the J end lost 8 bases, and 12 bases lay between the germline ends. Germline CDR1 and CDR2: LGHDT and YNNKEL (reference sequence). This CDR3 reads CASSQGTRLDSPLHF. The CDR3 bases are TGTGCCAGCAGCCAAGGGACGAGGCTTGATTCACCCCTCCACTTT.

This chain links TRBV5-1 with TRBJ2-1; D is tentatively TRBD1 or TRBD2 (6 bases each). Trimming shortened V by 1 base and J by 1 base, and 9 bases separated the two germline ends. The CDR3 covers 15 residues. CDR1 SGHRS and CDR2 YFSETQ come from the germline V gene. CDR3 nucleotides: TGCGCCAGCAGCTTGAGGGGGGATTCCTACAATGAGCAGTTCTTC. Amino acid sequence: CASSLRGDSYNEQFF.

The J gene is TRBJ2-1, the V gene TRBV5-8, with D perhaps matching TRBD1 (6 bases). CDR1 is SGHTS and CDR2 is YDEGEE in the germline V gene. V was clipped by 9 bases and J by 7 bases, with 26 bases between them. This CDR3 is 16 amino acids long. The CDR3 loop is CATTGPRDPISNEQFF. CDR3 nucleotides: TGTGCCACCACAGGGCCCCGGGACCCCATCTCAAATGAGCAGTTCTTC.

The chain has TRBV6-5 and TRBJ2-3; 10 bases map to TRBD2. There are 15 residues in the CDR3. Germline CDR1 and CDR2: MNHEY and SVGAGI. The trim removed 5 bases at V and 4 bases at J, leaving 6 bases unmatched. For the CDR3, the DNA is TGTGCCAGCAGTCTAGCGGGAGAGGGAGCAGATACGCAGTATTTT. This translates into CASSLAGEGADTQYF.

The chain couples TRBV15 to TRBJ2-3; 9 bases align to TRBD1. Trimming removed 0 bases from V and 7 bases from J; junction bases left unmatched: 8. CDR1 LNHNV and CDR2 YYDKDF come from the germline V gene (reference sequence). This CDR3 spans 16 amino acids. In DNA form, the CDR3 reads TGTGCCACCAGCAGAGATCAAGGACAGGGGTCAAATACGCAGTATTTT. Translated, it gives CATSRDQGQGSNTQYF.

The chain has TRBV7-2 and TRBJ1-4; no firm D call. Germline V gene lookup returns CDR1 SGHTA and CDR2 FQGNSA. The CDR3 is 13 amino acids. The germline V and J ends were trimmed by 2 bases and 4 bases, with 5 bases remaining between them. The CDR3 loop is CASSLRDNEKLFF. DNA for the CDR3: TGTGCCAGCAGCTTACGGGATAATGAAAAACTGTTTTTT.

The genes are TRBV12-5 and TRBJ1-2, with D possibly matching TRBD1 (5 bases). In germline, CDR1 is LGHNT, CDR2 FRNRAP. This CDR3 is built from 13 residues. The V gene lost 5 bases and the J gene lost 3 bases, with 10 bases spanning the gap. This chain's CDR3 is CASGVGTYYGYTF. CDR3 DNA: TGTGCTAGTGGTGTCGGGACCTACTATGGCTACACCTTC.

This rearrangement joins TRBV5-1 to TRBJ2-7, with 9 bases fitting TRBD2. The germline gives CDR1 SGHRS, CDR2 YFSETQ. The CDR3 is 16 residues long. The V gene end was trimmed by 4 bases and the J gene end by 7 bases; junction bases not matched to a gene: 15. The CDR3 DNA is TGCGCCAGCAGCCCCCATGCTAGCGGGGCCTCCGGGGAGCAGTACTTC. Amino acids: CASSPHASGASGEQYF.

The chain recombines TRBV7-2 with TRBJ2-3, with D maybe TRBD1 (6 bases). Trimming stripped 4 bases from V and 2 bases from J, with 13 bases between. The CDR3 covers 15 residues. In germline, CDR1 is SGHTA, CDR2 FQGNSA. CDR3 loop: CASSSQQGITDTQYF. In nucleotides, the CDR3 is TGTGCCAGCAGCTCGCAACAGGGAATCACAGATACGCAGTATTTT.

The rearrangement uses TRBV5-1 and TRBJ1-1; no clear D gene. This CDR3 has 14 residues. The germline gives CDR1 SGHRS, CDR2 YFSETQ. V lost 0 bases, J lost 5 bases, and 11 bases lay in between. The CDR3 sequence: CASSLAEGLTEAFF. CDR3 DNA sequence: TGCGCCAGCAGCTTGGCAGAAGGGTTGACTGAAGCTTTCTTT. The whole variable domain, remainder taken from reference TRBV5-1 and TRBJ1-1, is KAGVTQTPRYLIKTRGQQVTLSCSPISGHRSVSWYQQTPGQGLQFLFEYFSETQRNKGNFPGRFSGRQFSNSRSEMNVSTLELGDSALYLCASSLAEGLTEAFFGQGTRLTVV.

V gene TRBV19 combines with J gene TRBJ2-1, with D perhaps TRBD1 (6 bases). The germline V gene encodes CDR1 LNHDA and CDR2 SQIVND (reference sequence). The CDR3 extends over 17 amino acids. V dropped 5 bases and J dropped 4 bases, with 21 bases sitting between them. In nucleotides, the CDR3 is TGTGCCAGTAGTCCGTCCGGGACACCCCAGGAGTACAATGAGCAGTTCTTC. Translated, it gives CASSPSGTPQEYNEQFF. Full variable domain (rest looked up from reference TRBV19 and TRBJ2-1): DGGITQSPKYLFRKEGQNVTLSCEQNLNHDAMYWYRQDPGQGLRLIYYSQIVNDFQKGDIAEGYSVSREKKESFPLTVTSAQKNPTAFYLCASSPSGTPQEYNEQFFGPGTRLTVL.

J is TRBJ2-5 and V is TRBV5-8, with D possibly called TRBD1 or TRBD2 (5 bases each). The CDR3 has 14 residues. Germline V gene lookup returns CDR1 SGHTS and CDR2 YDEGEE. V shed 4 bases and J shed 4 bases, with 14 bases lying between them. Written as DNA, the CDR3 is TGTGCCAGCAGCCCGATCGGGACCCGAGAGACCCAGTACTTC. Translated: CASSPIGTRETQYF.

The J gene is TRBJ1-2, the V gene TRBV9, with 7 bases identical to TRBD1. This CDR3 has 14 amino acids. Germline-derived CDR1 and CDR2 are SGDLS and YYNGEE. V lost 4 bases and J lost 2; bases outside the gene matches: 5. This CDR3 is CASSHRTGNYGYTF. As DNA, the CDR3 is TGTGCCAGCAGCCACAGGACAGGCAACTATGGCTACACCTTC.

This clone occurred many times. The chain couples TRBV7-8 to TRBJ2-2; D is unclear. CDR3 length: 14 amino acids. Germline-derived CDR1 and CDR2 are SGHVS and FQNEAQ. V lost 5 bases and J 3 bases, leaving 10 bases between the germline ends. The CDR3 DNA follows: TGTGCCAGCAGCGATCGAATGTACACCGGGGAGCTGTTTTTT. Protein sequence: CASSDRMYTGELFF.

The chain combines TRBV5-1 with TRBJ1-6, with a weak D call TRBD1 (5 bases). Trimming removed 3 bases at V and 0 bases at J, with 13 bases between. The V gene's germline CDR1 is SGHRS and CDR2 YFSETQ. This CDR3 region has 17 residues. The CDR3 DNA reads TGCGCCAGCAGCTGGGGACCCCTGAGCTCCTATAATTCACCCCTCCACTTT. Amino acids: CASSWGPLSSYNSPLHF.

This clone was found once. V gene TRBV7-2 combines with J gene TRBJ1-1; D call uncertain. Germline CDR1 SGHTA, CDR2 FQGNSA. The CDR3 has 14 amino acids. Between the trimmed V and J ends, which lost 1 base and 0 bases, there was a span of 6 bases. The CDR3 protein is CASSLVGLNTEAFF. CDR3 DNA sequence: TGTGCCAGCAGCTTAGTTGGCTTGAACACTGAAGCTTTCTTT. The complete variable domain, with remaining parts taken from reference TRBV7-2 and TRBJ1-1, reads GAGVSQSPSNKVTEKGKDVELRCDPISGHTALYWYRQSLGQGLEFLIYFQGNSAPDKSGLPSDRFSAERTGGSVSTLTIQRTQQEDSAVYLCASSLVGLNTEAFFGQGTRLTVV.

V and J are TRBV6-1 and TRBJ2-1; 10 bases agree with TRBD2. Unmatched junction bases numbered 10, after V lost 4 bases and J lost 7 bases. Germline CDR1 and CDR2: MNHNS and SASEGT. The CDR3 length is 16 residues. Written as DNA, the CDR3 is TGTGCCAGCAGTGTTGCTCTAGCGGGAGTATTGAATGAGCAGTTCTTC. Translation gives CASSVALAGVLNEQFF.

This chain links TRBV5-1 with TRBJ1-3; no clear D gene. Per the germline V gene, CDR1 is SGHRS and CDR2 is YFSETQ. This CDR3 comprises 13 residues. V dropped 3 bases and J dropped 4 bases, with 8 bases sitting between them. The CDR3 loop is CASSSSTGNTIYF. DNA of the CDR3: TGCGCCAGCAGCTCTTCGACGGGAAACACCATATATTTT. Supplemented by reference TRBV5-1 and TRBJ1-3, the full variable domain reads KAGVTQTPRYLIKTRGQQVTLSCSPISGHRSVSWYQQTPGQGLQFLFEYFSETQRNKGNFPGRFSGRQFSNSRSEMNVSTLELGDSALYLCASSSSTGNTIYFGEGSWLTVV.

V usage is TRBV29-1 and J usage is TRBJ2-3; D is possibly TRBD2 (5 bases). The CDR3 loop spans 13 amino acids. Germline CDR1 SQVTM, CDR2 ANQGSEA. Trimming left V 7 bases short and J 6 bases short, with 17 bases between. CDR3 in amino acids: CSALLVQRDTQYF. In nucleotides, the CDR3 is TGCAGCGCCCTCCTTGTTCAGCGGGATACGCAGTATTTT.

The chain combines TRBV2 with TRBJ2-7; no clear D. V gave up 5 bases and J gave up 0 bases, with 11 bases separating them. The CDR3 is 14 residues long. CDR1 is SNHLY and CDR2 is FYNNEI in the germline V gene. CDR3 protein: CASSSDTVSYEQYV. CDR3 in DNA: TGTGCCAGCAGTTCAGACACCGTCTCCTACGAGCAGTACGTC.